A selection of T cell receptor beta chains follows, all from one sample in a study of shared clonotypes between healthy human individuals. Using immunoSEQ multiplex PCR, the repertoire was profiled, and TCRdb retains in-frame clones only, with some absent. The profile covers approximately 2.3 million clones, with 85% to 95% appearing a single time and approximately 0.4% taken by the ten largest. The sequenced sample was naive CD4+ T cells from PBMCs. The receptor source for this set is a man aged 18 to 29 in good health. Some clones in this sample may be carry-over from other donors' samples. CDR3s include the opening cysteine and the closing phenylalanine or tryptophan. D genes are given only for firm matches. The listing skips clone size in some rows; elsewhere it reads once, few, many or a size class.

TRBD2,TRBV7-2,TRBJ2-7,NA,TGTGCCAGCAGCGGACAACTAGCGTCGGAGCAGTACTTC,CASSGQLASEQYF
TRBD1,TRBV15,TRBJ2-3,NA,TGTGCCACCAGCAGGGGTGCCGGGACAGGGACAGATACGCAGTATTTT,CATSRGAGTGTDTQYF
NA,TRBV5-1,TRBJ2-7,NA,TGCGCCAGCAGCACCCCCGGGACATCGTCCTACGAGCAGTACTTC,CASSTPGTSSYEQYF
NA,TRBV10-3,TRBJ2-1,NA,TGTGCCATCAGTGAGTTCCTTAACAATGAGCAGTTCTTC,CAISEFLNNEQFF
TRBD2,TRBV25-1,TRBJ2-1,once,TGTGCCAGCAGTGAATTGTCCAGCGGGAGTAAAAATGAGCAGTTCTTC,CASSELSSGSKNEQFF
NA,TRBV15,TRBJ2-2,NA,TGTGCCACCAGCAGGTCCCCCACCGGGGAGCTGTTTTTT,CATSRSPTGELFF
TRBD2,TRBV10-3,TRBJ2-1,NA,TGTGCCATCAGAGAGCTAGCGGCCGCAGGTGAGCAGTTCTTC,CAIRELAAAGEQFF
TRBD1,TRBV14,TRBJ1-1,few,TGTGCCAGCAGCCCGAAGGGACAGACGAACACTGAAGCTTTCTTT,CASSPKGQTNTEAFF
TRBD2,TRBV10-3,TRBJ2-2,once,TGTGCCATCAGTGTGTCGCGGACTAGTATTCCCGGGGAGCTGTTTTTT,CAISVSRTSIPGELFF
NA,TRBV9,TRBJ1-3,NA,TGTGCCAGCAGCGACAGGTCCTCTGGAAACACCATATATTTT,CASSDRSSGNTIYF
TRBD2,TRBV5-1,TRBJ2-2,NA,TGCGCCAGCAGCGGGAGGGAGATTTTATCTGGGGAGCTGTTTTTT,CASSGREILSGELFF
TRBD1,TRBV19,TRBJ2-7,NA,TGTGCCAGTAGCAGCTGGACAGGCTCCTACGAGCAGTACTTC,CASSSWTGSYEQYF
TRBD1,TRBV9,TRBJ2-5,NA,TGTGCCAGCAGCGGGGACAGGGGGCGCCAAGAGACCCAGTACTTC,CASSGDRGRQETQYF
NA,TRBV5-1,TRBJ2-5,NA,TGCGCCAGCAGCTTGATCGAAGAGACCCAGTACTTC,CASSLIEETQYF
TRBD1,TRBV6-6,TRBJ2-7,NA,TGTGCCAGCAGGGAGACAGGGTATTACGAGCAGTACTTC,CASRETGYYEQYF
NA,TRBV27,TRBJ2-7,NA,TGTGCCAGCAGTTCGACTCGACGTTACGAGCAGTACTTC,CASSSTRRYEQYF
NA,TRBV28,TRBJ2-2,once,TGTGCCAGCAGTTTTCTGACAGACACCGGGGAGCTGTTTTTT,CASSFLTDTGELFF
TRBD1,TRBV7-2,TRBJ1-1,NA,TGTGCCAGCAGCGACAGGGGGCTTACGGAAGCTTTCTTT,CASSDRGLTEAFF
NA,TRBV28,TRBJ2-1,NA,TGTGCCAGCTCCCGACCCAGCTCCTACAATGAGCAGTTCTTC,CASSRPSSYNEQFF
NA,TRBV5-3,TRBJ1-2,NA,TGTGCCTTCGATCAGCCCGACCTATATGGCTACACCTTC,CAFDQPDLYGYTF
NA,TRBV27,TRBJ1-1,NA,TGTGCCAGCAGTCGGGACCAGAACACTGAAGCTTTCTTT,CASSRDQNTEAFF
NA,TRBV4-1,TRBJ2-1,NA,TGCGCCAGCAGCCAAATGTCGGGCAGAGCCTACAATGAGCAGTTCTTC,CASSQMSGRAYNEQFF
NA,TRBV4-2,TRBJ2-4,NA,TGTGCCAGCAGCCAAGGGGGACCCGTTGAGGAATCCATTCAGTACTTC,CASSQGGPVEESIQYF
NA,TRBV7-9,TRBJ1-4,NA,TGTGCCAGCAGCTTAGGCAGCGGGACCCTCCTGTTTTTT,CASSLGSGTLLFF
NA,TRBV4-2,TRBJ1-3,few,TGTGCCAGCAGCAAGGAGGACAGCTCTGGAAACACCATATATTTT,CASSKEDSSGNTIYF
NA,TRBV6-6,TRBJ1-2,NA,TGTGCCAGCACTCCGGGGGGGGGCACACCCTATGGCTACACCTTC,CASTPGGGTPYGYTF
NA,TRBV15,TRBJ1-2,NA,TGTGCCACCAGCAGAGAGGACAGTAACTATGGCTACACCTTC,CATSREDSNYGYTF
NA,TRBV5-1,TRBJ1-2,NA,TGCGCCAGTACGATCCAGGGACACCTCAACTTC,CASTIQGHLNF
TRBD1,TRBV10-3,TRBJ1-2,NA,TGTGCCATCAGTGTAACAGGGGATCGGGACTATGGCTACACCTTC,CAISVTGDRDYGYTF
NA,TRBV9,TRBJ2-2,NA,TGTGCCAGCAGCAAACAGGGTTTCACCGGGGAGCTGTTTTTT,CASSKQGFTGELFF
NA,TRBV28,TRBJ2-7,once,TGTGCCAGCAGTTCGAACTCCTACGAGCAGTACTTC,CASSSNSYEQYF
NA,TRBV5-1,TRBJ2-6,NA,TGCGCCAGCAGCTTGGGGACAGTAAGCTCTGGGGCCAACGTCCTGACTTTC,CASSLGTVSSGANVLTF
NA,TRBV7-6,TRBJ2-2,NA,TGTGCCAGCAGCTTCTCCGGGACCCTGTTTTTT,CASSFSGTLFF
TRBD1,TRBV27,TRBJ1-5,NA,TGTGCCAGCAGCGCCGGGACAGGGTCCTTTCAGCCCCAGCATTTT,CASSAGTGSFQPQHF
NA,TRBV28,TRBJ2-7,NA,TGTGCCAGCAGTTTTGGGTTAGCGTACACGGGCGAGCAGTACTTC,CASSFGLAYTGEQYF
TRBD2,TRBV6-1,TRBJ2-1,NA,TGTGCCAGCAGCCGGACTAGCGGGAGTAGTGAGCAGTTCTTC,CASSRTSGSSEQFF
NA,TRBV5-8,TRBJ1-2,NA,TGTGCCAGCAGCTTGGCAGGGGCAGTAGGCTATGGCTACACCTTC,CASSLAGAVGYGYTF
NA,TRBV27,TRBJ1-1,NA,TGTGCCAGCAGTTTACAGGAGAACACTGAAGCTTTCTTT,CASSLQENTEAFF
NA,TRBV7-9,TRBJ1-6,NA,TGTGCCAGCAGTCGGACAGACTTTAATTCACCCCTCCACTTT,CASSRTDFNSPLHF
NA,TRBV5-4,TRBJ2-3,NA,TGTGCCAGCAGCCAAGTTGGCGCGGCCGGCACAGATACGCAGTATTTT,CASSQVGAAGTDTQYF
NA,TRBV19,TRBJ1-2,NA,TGTGCCAGTAGTATAGATCACAGCGTTTATGGCTACACCTTC,CASSIDHSVYGYTF
TRBD2,TRBV19,TRBJ2-7,NA,TGTGCCAGTAGTAGGGGGACTAACCCATACGAGCAGTACTTC,CASSRGTNPYEQYF
TRBD1,TRBV5-1,TRBJ2-7,NA,TGCGCCAGCAGCTTCGGGGACAGGGTAAGAGAGCAGTACTTC,CASSFGDRVREQYF
TRBD2,TRBV28,TRBJ2-1,NA,TGTGCCAGCAGTCCACTAGCGAGAGGGGTAGGCAATGAGCAGTTCTTC,CASSPLARGVGNEQFF
NA,TRBV28,TRBJ1-1,NA,TGTGCCAGCAGTACCCAAGCCGGGACGGCTGAAGCTTTCTTT,CASSTQAGTAEAFF
TRBD1,TRBV5-1,TRBJ1-3,NA,TGCGCCAGCAGCTTGCGGGACAGGGCCACCATATATTTT,CASSLRDRATIYF
TRBD1,TRBV28,TRBJ1-4,NA,TGTGCCAGCAGTCGGGACAGGGGGCCTGAAAAACTGTTTTTT,CASSRDRGPEKLFF
NA,TRBV11-1,TRBJ2-1,NA,TGTGCCAGCAGCTTAGTTAGTCGTCTTCTGGATGAGCAGTTCTTC,CASSLVSRLLDEQFF
NA,TRBV29-1,TRBJ1-2,NA,TGCAGCGTTGTTTTTGGCCCCCGTTATGGCTACACCTTC,CSVVFGPRYGYTF
NA,TRBV2,TRBJ2-3,once,TGTGCCAGCAGCGTATCACCCGGGGGCGCGCAGTATTTT,CASSVSPGGAQYF
TRBD2,TRBV19,TRBJ2-1,NA,TGTGCCAGTAGTACGGGAGGGCCCTACAATGAGCAGTTCTTC,CASSTGGPYNEQFF
NA,TRBV18,TRBJ1-1,few,TGTGCCAGCTCCCCGAACAGAGAAAACACTGAAGCTTTCTTT,CASSPNRENTEAFF
TRBD1,TRBV25-1,TRBJ2-5,NA,TGTGCCAGCAGTATGAGGGGGCGTGTAAAAGAGACCCAGTACTTC,CASSMRGRVKETQYF